The 23 T cell receptor beta chains listed next were all sequenced from one sample in a study of blood T cells in healthy people across ages. A second PCR, run for about 7 to 12 cycles, used a sample-barcoded 5' primer plus a J-beta primer mix. Via MiXCR, TCRdb re-called the 5' RACE reads, giving one row per CDR3 protein. This repertoire shows hundreds of thousands of distinct CDR3 sequences, roughly 58% found once; its top ten account for 30% to 45%. Sequencing used blood. The receptors shown here come from a man aged 55 to 70 in good health.

The chain employs TRBV27 and TRBJ1-1; D is unclear. This CDR3 is 14 amino acids long. Trimming shortened V by 0 bases and J by 4 bases, and 9 bases separated the two germline ends. The germline V gene encodes CDR1 MNHEY and CDR2 SMNVEV (reference sequence). The CDR3 bases are TGTGCCAGCAGTTTATCGCGGTATCGCACTGAAGCTTTCTTT. It yields the protein CASSLSRYRTEAFF.

In this sample, this clonotype turned up a few times. The CDR3 sequence: CASSVGGGQGGSYNEQFF. CDR3 DNA sequence: TGTGCCAGCAGCGTAGGAGGGGGACAGGGGGGCTCGTACAATGAGCAGTTCTTC. The chain recombines TRBV9 with TRBJ2-1; TRBD1 matches at 11 bases. The germline V gene encodes CDR1 SGDLS and CDR2 YYNGEE. This CDR3 is 18 amino acids long. V was clipped by 0 bases and J by 4 bases; unmatched bases: 9.

CDR3 protein: CASSFLGGGGTDTQYF. The CDR3 nucleotides read TGTGCCAGCAGCTTCCTAGGGGGCGGCGGGACAGATACGCAGTATTTT. J is TRBJ2-3 and V is TRBV7-9; 7 bases agree with TRBD1. The J segment lost 3 bases and the V segment lost 3 bases, leaving 9 bases of the junction unmatched. In germline, CDR1 is SEHNR, CDR2 FQNEAQ (reference sequence). The CDR3 totals 16 residues.

V usage is TRBV5-8 and J usage is TRBJ2-7; possible D gene TRBD1, 5 bases. The germline CDR1 and CDR2 sequences are SGHTS and YDEGEE. Trimming cost V 1 base and J 5 bases, with 13 bases left between them. This CDR3 is 14 amino acids long. CDR3 in amino acids: CASSLPRGSDEQYF. For the CDR3, the DNA is TGTGCCAGCAGCTTGCCAAGGGGTTCGGACGAGCAGTACTTC.

The chain joins TRBV5-1 to TRBJ2-3; the D gene is possibly TRBD2 (5 bases). The V end lost 0 bases, the J end lost 5 bases, and 16 bases lay between the germline ends. The CDR3 spans 16 residues. Germline CDR1 SGHRS, CDR2 YFSETQ. The CDR3 DNA reads as TGCGCCAGCAGCTTGGCGACCCAAGAACGGGGAGATACGCAGTATTTT. Translated: CASSLATQERGDTQYF.

This chain connects TRBV5-1 to TRBJ2-6, with D unclear. This CDR3 has 18 residues. Germline-derived CDR1 and CDR2 are SGHRS and YFSETQ. The V end was cut by 0 bases, the J end by 4 bases, with 17 bases between. The CDR3 nucleotides are TGCGCCAGCAGCTTGGATGGGCAAATTCCAAGCGGGGCCAACGTCCTGACTTTC. Translated, it gives CASSLDGQIPSGANVLTF.

The CDR3 region has the DNA TGCGCCAGCAGCCAAGAGCGAGGGGCAGGGTCGTACAATGAGCAGTTCTTC. This sequence encodes CASSQERGAGSYNEQFF. The chain combines TRBV4-1 with TRBJ2-1; D is possibly TRBD1 or TRBD2 (5 bases each). This CDR3 is 17 amino acids long. V shed 0 bases and J shed 4 bases, with 16 bases lying between them. From germline, CDR1 is MGHRA and CDR2 YSYEKL.

The chain recombines TRBV12-3 or TRBV12-4 with TRBJ2-7; a weak D match, TRBD1 (6 bases). V gave up 4 bases and J gave up 6 bases, with 19 bases separating them. The CDR3 sequence is 15 residues long. DNA for the CDR3: TGTGCCAGCAGTTGGGGGTCGGCCCAAGGGGGCGAGCAGTACTTC. Its protein product is CASSWGSAQGGEQYF.

The chain couples TRBV28 to TRBJ2-5; a weak D match, TRBD2 (6 bases). The CDR3 is 15 amino acids. V dropped 6 bases and J dropped 2 bases, with 16 bases sitting between them. Germline CDR1 reads MDHEN; CDR2 reads SYDVKM. The CDR3: CASRPVGGAQETQYF. In DNA, the CDR3 is TGTGCCAGCAGACCCGTCGGGGGAGCTCAAGAGACCCAGTACTTC.

A remark on this clonotype: Since a much larger clone is just one base distant, this may be a read error. The rearrangement links TRBV27 to TRBJ2-1; D is perhaps TRBD2 (5 bases). Trimming pared 11 bases from V and 7 bases from J, leaving 15 bases between. CDR3 length: 12 amino acids. Germline V gives CDR1 MNHEY, CDR2 SMNVEV (reference sequence). CDR3 nucleotide sequence: TGTGCCGGCTCGGAGGCGGCGAATGAGCAGTTCTTC. Its translation: CAGSEAANEQFF.

This chain joins TRBV20-1 and TRBJ2-5; TRBD2 matches at 9 bases. Germline assignment: CDR1 DFQATT and CDR2 SNEGSKA (reference sequence). J was trimmed by 5 bases and V by 1 base; bases with no gene match: 8. The CDR3 runs to 15 residues. CDR3 region: CSARGPWTSVETQYF. CDR3 bases: TGCAGTGCTAGAGGGCCTTGGACTAGCGTTGAGACCCAGTACTTC.

This sequence joins TRBV20-1 and TRBJ1-4, with TRBD1 identical over 8 bases. Germline trimming cut 5 bases from V and 6 bases from J; bases unmatched to any gene: 5. The CDR3 extends over 13 amino acids. Germline lookup yields CDR1 DFQATT and CDR2 SNEGSKA (reference sequence). CDR3 nucleotide sequence: TGCAGTGCTCCTTCAGGGGGCGATGAAAAACTGTTTTTT. Translated, it gives CSAPSGGDEKLFF.

This chain joins TRBV6-5 and TRBJ1-2; D might be TRBD1 (6 bases). V was cut by 10 bases and J by 0 bases, with 15 bases left in between. Germline V gives CDR1 MNHEY, CDR2 SVGAGI. The CDR3 runs to 14 residues. CDR3 residues: CATSRQVPNYGYTF. The DNA of the CDR3 is TGTGCCACCTCTAGACAGGTTCCTAACTATGGCTACACCTTC.

This clonotype was observed once. This chain joins TRBV4-1 and TRBJ1-5; 7 bases align to TRBD1. Unmatched junction bases numbered 8, after V lost 3 bases and J lost 6 bases. The CDR3 has 15 residues. The V gene's germline CDR1 is MGHRA and CDR2 YSYEKL. The CDR3 nucleotides are TGCGCCAGCAGCCACCCAGGGGGTGGGATTCAGCCCCAGCATTTT. It translates to CASSHPGGGIQPQHF.

V is TRBV10-3 and J is TRBJ1-1; TRBD1 is a possible D gene (5 bases). The CDR3 runs 19 residues. CDR1 is ENHRY, CDR2 SYGVKD, per germline. Trimming took 2 bases from V and 1 from J, leaving 23 bases between them. In nucleotides, the CDR3 is TGTGCCATCAGTGAGAGTCTGGTTGGCAGGGTGGGAGCGAACACTGAAGCTTTCTTT. Translating gives CAISESLVGRVGANTEAFF.

The V gene is TRBV6-4, the J gene TRBJ2-1; no clear D gene. Trimming stripped 6 bases from V and 6 bases from J, with 15 bases between. This CDR3 spans 14 amino acids. Germline assignment: CDR1 MRHNA and CDR2 SNTAGT. This CDR3 is CASRPVPEGNEQFF. The CDR3 bases are TGTGCCAGCAGACCTGTCCCAGAAGGCAATGAGCAGTTCTTC.

The CDR3 region has the DNA TGCAGCGTCCGAGGTGGGCACTATGGCTACACCTTC. Translation gives CSVRGGHYGYTF. This chain connects TRBV29-1 to TRBJ1-2; D is unresolved. Germline CDR1 reads SQVTM; CDR2 reads ANQGSEA. With 6 bases removed from V and 3 bases from J, the gap between germline ends came to 11 bases. The CDR3 length is 12 residues.

CDR3 sequence (DNA): TGTGCCAGCAGCTTAAGGGCTAGCCAAGACACCGGGGAGCTGTTTTTT. It encodes CASSLRASQDTGELFF. The chain links TRBV7-2 to TRBJ2-2; TRBD2 might be the D (5 bases). This CDR3 has 16 residues. The germline CDR1 and CDR2 sequences are SGHTA and FQGNSA. Trimming cost V 2 bases and J 3 bases, with 13 bases left between them.

The rearrangement links TRBV6-1 to TRBJ1-1, with a tentative D call TRBD1 (6 bases). Germline CDR1 and CDR2: MNHNS and SASEGT. V dropped 0 bases and J dropped 5 bases, with 13 bases sitting between them. There are 15 residues in the CDR3. CDR3 in DNA: TGTGCCAGCAGTGAAGCGAGGGGGGGCGGGACTGAAGCTTTCTTT. This codes for CASSEARGGGTEAFF.

This clonotype was counted only a few times. The rearrangement links TRBV2 to TRBJ2-3, with 11 bases matching TRBD2. The CDR3 covers 14 residues. With 7 bases clipped from V and 6 bases from J, the junction kept 6 bases outside the gene matches. The germline gives CDR1 SNHLY, CDR2 FYNNEI. DNA for the CDR3: TGTGCCAGCATGCTAGCGGGGGGTTTGGATACGCAGTATTTT. Residues: CASMLAGGLDTQYF.

The rearrangement uses TRBV20-1 and TRBJ2-7; TRBD1 agrees at 10 bases. The germline gives CDR1 DFQATT, CDR2 SNEGSKA (reference sequence). There are 15 residues in the CDR3. V shed 3 bases, J shed 2 bases, and the junction held 7 bases outside the gene matches. For the CDR3, the DNA is TGCAGTGCTAGTGTCTACGGGACAGGGGCCTACGAGCAGTACTTC. This encodes CSASVYGTGAYEQYF.

This rearrangement joins TRBV20-1 to TRBJ1-5; a weak D match, TRBD1 (5 bases). CDR3 length equals 13 residues. CDR1 and CDR2 (germline): DFQATT, SNEGSKA (reference sequence). Trimming pared 1 base from V and 3 bases from J, leaving 7 bases between. The CDR3 sequence is CSARGQNNQPQHF. The CDR3 DNA sequence: TGCAGTGCTAGAGGACAGAACAATCAGCCCCAGCATTTT.

The chain has TRBV14 and TRBJ2-1; 8 bases are shared with TRBD2. From germline, CDR1 is SGHDN and CDR2 FVKESK. The V and J ends lost 3 bases and 9 bases, in that order; junction bases with no gene match: 10. The CDR3 length is 15 residues. The CDR3 bases are TGTGCCAGCAGCCATCCGGGGGGGTCCGAGGGTGAGCAGTTCTTC. Its translation: CASSHPGGSEGEQFF.